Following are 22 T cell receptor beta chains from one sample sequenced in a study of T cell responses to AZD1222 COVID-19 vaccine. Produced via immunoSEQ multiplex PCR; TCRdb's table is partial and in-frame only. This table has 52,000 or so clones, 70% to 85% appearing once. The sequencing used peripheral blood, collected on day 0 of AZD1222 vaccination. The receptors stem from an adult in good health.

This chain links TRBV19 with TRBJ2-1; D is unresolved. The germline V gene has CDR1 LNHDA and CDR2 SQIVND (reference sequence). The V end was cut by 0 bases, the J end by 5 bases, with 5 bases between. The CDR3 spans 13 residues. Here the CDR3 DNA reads TGTGCCAGTAGTATAGATCTGGACAATGAGCAGTTCTTC. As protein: CASSIDLDNEQFF.

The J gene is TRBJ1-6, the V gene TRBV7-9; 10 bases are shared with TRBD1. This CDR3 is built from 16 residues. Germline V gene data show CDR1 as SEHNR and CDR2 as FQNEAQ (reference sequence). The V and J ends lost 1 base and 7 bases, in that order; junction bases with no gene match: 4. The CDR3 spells CASSLGGTGENSPLHF. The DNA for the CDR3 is TGTGCCAGCAGCTTAGGGGGGACAGGGGAGAATTCACCCCTCCACTTT.

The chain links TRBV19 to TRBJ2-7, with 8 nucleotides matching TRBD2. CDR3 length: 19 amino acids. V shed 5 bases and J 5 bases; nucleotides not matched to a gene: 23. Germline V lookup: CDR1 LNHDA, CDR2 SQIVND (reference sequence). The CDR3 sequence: CASSPNSAAGSGSGNEQYF. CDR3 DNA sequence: TGTGCCAGTAGTCCCAATTCGGCCGCCGGGAGCGGGAGTGGGAACGAGCAGTACTTC.

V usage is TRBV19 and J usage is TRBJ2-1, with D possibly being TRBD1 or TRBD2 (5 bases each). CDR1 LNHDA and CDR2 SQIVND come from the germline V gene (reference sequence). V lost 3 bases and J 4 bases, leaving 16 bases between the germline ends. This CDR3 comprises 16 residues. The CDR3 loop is CASSMGLAGPYNEQFF. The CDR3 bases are TGTGCCAGTAGTATGGGGCTAGCCGGGCCATACAATGAGCAGTTCTTC.

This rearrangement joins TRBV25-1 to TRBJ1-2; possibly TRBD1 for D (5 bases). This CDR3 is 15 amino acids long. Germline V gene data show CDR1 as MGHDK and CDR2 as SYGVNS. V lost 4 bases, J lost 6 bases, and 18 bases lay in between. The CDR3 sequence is CASSADSPTLDGYTF. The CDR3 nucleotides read TGTGCCAGCAGTGCCGACAGCCCCACACTGGATGGCTACACCTTC.

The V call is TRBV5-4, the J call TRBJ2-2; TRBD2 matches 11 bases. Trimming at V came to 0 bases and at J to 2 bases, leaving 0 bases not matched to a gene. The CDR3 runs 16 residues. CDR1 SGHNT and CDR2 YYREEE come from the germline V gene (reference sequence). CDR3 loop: CASSLGLAGNTGELFF. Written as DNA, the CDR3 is TGTGCCAGCAGCTTGGGACTAGCGGGAAACACCGGGGAGCTGTTTTTT.

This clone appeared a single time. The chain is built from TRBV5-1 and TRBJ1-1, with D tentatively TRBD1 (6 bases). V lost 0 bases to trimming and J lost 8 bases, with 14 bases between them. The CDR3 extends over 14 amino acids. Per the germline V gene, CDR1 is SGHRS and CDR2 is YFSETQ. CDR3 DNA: TGCGCCAGCAGCTTGGCGATAGGGGGTGGAGAAGCTTTCTTT. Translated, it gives CASSLAIGGGEAFF.

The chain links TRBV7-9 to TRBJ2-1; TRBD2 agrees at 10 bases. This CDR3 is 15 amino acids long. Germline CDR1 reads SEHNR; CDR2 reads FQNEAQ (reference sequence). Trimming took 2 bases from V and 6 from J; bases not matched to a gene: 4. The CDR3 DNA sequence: TGTGCCAGCAGCTTATCCCTAGCGGGAGTCAATGAGCAGTTCTTC. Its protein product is CASSLSLAGVNEQFF.

The CDR3 DNA reads as TGCGCCAGCAGCTTGGAGGCTAGCGGGTACAATGAGCAGTTCTTC. Protein product: CASSLEASGYNEQFF. The rearrangement uses TRBV5-1 and TRBJ2-1; 8 bases agree with TRBD2. This CDR3 region has 15 residues. Germline CDR1 SGHRS, CDR2 YFSETQ. The V and J ends lost 0 bases and 4 bases, in that order; junction bases with no gene match: 3.

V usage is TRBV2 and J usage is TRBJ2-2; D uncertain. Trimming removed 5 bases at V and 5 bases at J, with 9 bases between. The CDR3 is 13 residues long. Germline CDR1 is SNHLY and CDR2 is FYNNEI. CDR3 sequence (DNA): TGTGCCAGCAGTTGGACGGTTACCGGGGAGCTGTTTTTT. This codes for CASSWTVTGELFF.

CDR3 sequence (DNA): TGTGCCAGCAGCCCTCGGACCAACTATAATGAGCAGTTCTTC. It encodes CASSPRTNYNEQFF. This chain links TRBV7-2 with TRBJ2-1; no definite D call. V lost 5 bases and J lost 7, with 15 bases in between. CDR1 is SGHTA, CDR2 FQGNSA, per germline. The CDR3 consists of 14 residues. The variable domain in full, completed from reference TRBV7-2 and TRBJ2-1, reads GAGVSQSPSNKVTEKGKDVELRCDPISGHTALYWYRQSLGQGLEFLIYFQGNSAPDKSGLPSDRFSAERTGGSVSTLTIQRTQQEDSAVYLCASSPRTNYNEQFFGPGTRLTVL.

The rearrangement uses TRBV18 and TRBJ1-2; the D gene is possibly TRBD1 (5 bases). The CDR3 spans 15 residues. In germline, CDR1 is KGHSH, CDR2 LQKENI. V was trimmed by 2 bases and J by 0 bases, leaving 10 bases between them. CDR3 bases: TGTGCCAGCTCACCAAAACAGGCCGCTAACTATGGCTACACCTTC. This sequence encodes CASSPKQAANYGYTF.

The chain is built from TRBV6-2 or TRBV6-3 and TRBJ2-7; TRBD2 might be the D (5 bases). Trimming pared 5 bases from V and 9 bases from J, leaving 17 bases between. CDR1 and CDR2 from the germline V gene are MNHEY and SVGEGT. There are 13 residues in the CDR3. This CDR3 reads CASSQIAPVVQYF. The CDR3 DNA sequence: TGTGCCAGCAGTCAGATAGCGCCTGTGGTGCAGTACTTC.

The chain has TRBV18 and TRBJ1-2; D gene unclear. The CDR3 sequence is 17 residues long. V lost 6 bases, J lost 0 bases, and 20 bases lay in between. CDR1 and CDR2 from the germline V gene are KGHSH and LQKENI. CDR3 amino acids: CASSDTTWAPANYGYTF. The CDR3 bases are TGTGCCAGCTCCGACACCACATGGGCCCCAGCTAACTATGGCTACACCTTC.

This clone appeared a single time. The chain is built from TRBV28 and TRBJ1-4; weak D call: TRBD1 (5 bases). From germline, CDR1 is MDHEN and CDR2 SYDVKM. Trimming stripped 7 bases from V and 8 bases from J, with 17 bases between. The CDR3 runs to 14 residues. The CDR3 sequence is CASTQPRTREKLFF. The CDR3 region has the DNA TGTGCCAGCACCCAGCCGAGGACAAGGGAAAAACTGTTTTTT.

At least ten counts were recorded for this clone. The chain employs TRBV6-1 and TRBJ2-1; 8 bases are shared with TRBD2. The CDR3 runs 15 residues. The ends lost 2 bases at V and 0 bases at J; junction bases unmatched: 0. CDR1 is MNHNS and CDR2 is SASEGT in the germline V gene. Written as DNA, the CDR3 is TGTGCCAGCAGTGAACTAGCGGGCTCCTACAATGAGCAGTTCTTC. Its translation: CASSELAGSYNEQFF.

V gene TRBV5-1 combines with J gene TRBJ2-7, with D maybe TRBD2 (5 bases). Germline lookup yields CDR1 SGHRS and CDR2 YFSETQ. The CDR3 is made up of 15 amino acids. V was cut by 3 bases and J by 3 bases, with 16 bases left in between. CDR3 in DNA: TGCGCCAGCAGCTGGGAGCTGGGAGAGTTCTACGAGCAGTACTTC. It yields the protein CASSWELGEFYEQYF.

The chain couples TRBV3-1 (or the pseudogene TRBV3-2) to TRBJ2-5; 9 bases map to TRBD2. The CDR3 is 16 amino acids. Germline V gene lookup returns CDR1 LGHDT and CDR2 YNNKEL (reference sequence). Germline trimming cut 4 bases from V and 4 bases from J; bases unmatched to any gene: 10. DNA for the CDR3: TGTGCCAGCAGCCGCGGTCGTGGAGCGGGAGGAGAGACCCAGTACTTC. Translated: CASSRGRGAGGETQYF.

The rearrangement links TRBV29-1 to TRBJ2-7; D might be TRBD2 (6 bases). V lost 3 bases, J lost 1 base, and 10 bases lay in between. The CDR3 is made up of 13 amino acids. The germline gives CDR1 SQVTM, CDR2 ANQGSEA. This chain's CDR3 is CSVDTGGSYEQYF. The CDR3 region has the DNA TGCAGCGTTGATACTGGAGGGTCCTACGAGCAGTACTTC.

The chain's CDR3 is CASAPRAATGELFF. In DNA, the CDR3 is TGTGCCAGCGCCCCCCGAGCGGCCACCGGGGAGCTGTTTTTT. The chain links TRBV7-9 to TRBJ2-2; possibly TRBD2 for D (5 bases). The CDR3 contains 14 residues. V was pared by 8 bases and J by 4 bases, with 14 bases between. Germline-derived CDR1 and CDR2 are SEHNR and FQNEAQ (reference sequence).

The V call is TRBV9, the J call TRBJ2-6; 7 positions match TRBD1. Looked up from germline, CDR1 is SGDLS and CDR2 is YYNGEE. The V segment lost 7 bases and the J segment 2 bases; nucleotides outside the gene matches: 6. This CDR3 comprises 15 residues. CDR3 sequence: CASGTGVTGANVLTF. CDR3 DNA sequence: TGTGCCAGCGGAACAGGGGTTACTGGGGCCAACGTCCTGACTTTC.

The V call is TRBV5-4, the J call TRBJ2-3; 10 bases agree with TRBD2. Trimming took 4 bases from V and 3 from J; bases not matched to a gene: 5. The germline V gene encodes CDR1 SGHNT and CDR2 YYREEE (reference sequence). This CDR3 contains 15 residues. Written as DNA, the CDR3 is TGTGCCAGCAGCCTAGCGGGAGCGGGAACAGATACGCAGTATTTT. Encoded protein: CASSLAGAGTDTQYF.